This T cell receptor beta chain was sequenced during a study of molecular identifiers for immune sequencing clone quantification. This CDR3 contains 14 residues. CDR1 and CDR2 from the germline V gene are DFQATT and SNEGSKA (reference sequence). The V and J ends lost 3 bases and 0 bases, in that order; junction bases with no gene match: 1. A CD8+CD4-CCR7+CD45RA+ phenotype served as the sorting definition for naive CD8 T cells. Making the bulk TCR libraries relied on previously described methods and listed TCR primers. From the PCR reads, TCRdb called clonotypes with MiXCR, one entry per CDR3 protein. The sample has about 65,000 distinct CDR3 sequences, 15% to 20% seen once. For this clonotype: Its antigen is unidentified.

Overall study findings and caveats: It was shown that clones above 20 RNA copies held over 97% of effector molecules, but under 1% in naive cells. Identical TCR molecules sharing a barcode could underestimate highly expanded clone sizes.

The origin of this receptor is a human donor in good health. Some libraries in this study had Jurkat cell RNA spiked in. The rearrangement links TRBV20-1 to TRBJ2-7; 11 bases line up with TRBD2. The sample taken for sequencing was naive CD8+ T cells from blood, with Jurkat cell RNA spiked in. Subset in this sample: FACS-sorted CD8+CD4-CCR7+CD45RA+ naive T cells. The CDR3 here is CSARGLAVSYEQYF. The CDR3 DNA sequence: TGCAGTGCTAGGGGACTAGCGGTCTCCTACGAGCAGTACTTC.